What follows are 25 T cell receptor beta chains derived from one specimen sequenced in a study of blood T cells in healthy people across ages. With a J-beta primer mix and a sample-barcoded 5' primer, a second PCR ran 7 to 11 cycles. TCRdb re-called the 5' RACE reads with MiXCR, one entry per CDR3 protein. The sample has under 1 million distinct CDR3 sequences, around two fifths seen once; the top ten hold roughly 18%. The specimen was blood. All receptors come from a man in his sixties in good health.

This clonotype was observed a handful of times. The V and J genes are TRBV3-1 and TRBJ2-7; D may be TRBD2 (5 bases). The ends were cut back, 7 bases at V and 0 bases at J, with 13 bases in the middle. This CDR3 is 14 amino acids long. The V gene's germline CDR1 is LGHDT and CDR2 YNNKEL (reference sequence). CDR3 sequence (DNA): TGTGCCAGCACCCCGCAAGCGGCCTCCTACGAGCAGTACTTC. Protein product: CASTPQAASYEQYF.

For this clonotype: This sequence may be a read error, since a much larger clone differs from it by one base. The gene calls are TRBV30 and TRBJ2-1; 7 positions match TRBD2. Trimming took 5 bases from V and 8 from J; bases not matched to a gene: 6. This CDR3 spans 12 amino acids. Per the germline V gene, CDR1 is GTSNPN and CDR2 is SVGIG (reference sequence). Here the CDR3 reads CAWDQGRDEQFF. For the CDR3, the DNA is TGTGCCTGGGACCAAGGGAGGGATGAGCAGTTCTTC. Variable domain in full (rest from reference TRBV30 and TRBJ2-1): SQTIHQWPATLVQPVGSPLSLECTVEGTSNPNLYWYRQAAGRGLQLLFYSVGIGQISSEVPQNLSASRPQDRQFILSSKKLLLSDSGFYLCAWDQGRDEQFFGPGTRLTVL.

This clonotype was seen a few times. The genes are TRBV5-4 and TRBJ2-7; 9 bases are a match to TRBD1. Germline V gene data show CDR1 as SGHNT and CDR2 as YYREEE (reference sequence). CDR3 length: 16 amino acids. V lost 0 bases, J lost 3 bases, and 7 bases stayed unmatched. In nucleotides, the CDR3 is TGTGCCAGCAGCTTGGGGTTTGGGACAGGGATCTACGAGCAGTACTTC. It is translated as CASSLGFGTGIYEQYF.

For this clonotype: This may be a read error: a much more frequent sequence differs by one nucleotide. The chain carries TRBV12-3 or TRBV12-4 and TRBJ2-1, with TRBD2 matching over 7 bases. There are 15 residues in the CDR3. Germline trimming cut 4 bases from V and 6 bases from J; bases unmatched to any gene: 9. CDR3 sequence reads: CASSSGDYSCNEQFF. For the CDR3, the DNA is TGTGCCAGCAGTTCCGGGGACTACTCATGCAATGAGCAGTTCTTC.

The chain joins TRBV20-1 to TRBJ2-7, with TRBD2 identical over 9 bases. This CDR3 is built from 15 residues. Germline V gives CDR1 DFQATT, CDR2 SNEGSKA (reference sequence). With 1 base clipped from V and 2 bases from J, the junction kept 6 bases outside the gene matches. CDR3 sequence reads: CSARGKAGGPYEQYF. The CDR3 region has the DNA TGCAGTGCTAGAGGAAAAGCGGGGGGCCCCTACGAGCAGTACTTC.

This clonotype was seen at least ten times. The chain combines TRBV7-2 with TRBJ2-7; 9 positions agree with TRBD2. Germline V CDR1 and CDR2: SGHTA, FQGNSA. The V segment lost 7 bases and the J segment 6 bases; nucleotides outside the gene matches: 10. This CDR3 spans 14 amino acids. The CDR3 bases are TGTGCCAGCACCTATAGCGGGGGTGGTGGCGAGCAGTACTTC. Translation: CASTYSGGGGEQYF.

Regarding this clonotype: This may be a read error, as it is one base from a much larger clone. The CDR3 nucleotides are TGTGTCAGCAGCCAAGAAAGTCCAATCGGGGAAGAGACCCAGTACTTC. Translated, it gives CVSSQESPIGEETQYF. The rearrangement joins TRBV14 to TRBJ2-5, with TRBD2 as a possible D gene (5 bases). The V gene's germline CDR1 is SGHDN and CDR2 FVKESK. The CDR3 has 16 amino acids.

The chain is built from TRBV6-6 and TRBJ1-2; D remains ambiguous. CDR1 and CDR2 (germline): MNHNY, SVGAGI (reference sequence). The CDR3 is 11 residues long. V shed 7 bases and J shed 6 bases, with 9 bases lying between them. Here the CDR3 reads CASTAGNGYTF. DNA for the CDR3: TGTGCCAGCACGGCGGGGAATGGCTACACCTTC.

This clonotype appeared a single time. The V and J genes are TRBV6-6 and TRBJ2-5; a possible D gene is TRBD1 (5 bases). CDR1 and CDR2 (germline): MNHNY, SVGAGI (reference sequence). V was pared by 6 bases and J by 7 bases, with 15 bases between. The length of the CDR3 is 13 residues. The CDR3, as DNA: TGTGCCAGCAGCCCAATTGACAGTGGGACCCAGTACTTC. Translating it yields CASSPIDSGTQYF.

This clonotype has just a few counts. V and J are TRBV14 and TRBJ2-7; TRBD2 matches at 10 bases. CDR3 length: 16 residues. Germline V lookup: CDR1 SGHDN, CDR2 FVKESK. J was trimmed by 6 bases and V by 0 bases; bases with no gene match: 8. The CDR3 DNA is TGTGCCAGCAGCCAAGAAATCACTAGCGGGGCCCTCGAGCAGTACTTC. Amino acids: CASSQEITSGALEQYF.

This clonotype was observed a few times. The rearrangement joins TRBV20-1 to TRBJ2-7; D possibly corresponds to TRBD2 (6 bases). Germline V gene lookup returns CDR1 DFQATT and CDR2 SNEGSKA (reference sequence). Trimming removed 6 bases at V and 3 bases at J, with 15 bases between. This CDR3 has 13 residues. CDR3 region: CSAEGQRVYEQYF. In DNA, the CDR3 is TGCAGTGCCGAGGGCCAGCGGGTCTACGAGCAGTACTTC.

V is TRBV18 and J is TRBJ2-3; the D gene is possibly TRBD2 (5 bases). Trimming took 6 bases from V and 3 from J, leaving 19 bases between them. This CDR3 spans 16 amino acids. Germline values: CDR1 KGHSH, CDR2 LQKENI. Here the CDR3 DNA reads TGTGCCAGCTCTTCGGGGAATCTCCCGCCGACAGATACGCAGTATTTT. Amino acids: CASSSGNLPPTDTQYF.

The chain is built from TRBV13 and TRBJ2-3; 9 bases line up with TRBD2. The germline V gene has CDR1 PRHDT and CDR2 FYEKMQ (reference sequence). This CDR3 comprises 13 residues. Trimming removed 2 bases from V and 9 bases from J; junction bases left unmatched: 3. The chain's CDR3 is CASSLYLAGTQYF. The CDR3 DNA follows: TGTGCCAGCAGCTTATATCTAGCGGGAACGCAGTATTTT.

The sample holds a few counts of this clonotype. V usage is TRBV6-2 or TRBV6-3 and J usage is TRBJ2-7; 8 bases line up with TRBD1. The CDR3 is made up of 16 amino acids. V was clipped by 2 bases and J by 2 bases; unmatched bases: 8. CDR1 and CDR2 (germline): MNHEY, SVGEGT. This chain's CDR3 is CASSYRPRTGTYEQYF. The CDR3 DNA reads TGTGCCAGCAGTTACCGTCCCAGGACAGGGACCTACGAGCAGTACTTC.

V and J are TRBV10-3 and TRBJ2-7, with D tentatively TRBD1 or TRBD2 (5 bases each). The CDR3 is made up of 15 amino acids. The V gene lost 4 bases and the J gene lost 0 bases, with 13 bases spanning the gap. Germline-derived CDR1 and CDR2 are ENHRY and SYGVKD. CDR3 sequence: CAISGDQASSYEQYF. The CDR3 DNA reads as TGTGCCATCAGTGGGGACCAGGCGAGCTCCTACGAGCAGTACTTC.

The CDR3 nucleotides are TGTGCCAGCAGCTTAATTTTCCAGGATGGACAAGAGACCCAGTACTTC. Its protein is CASSLIFQDGQETQYF. The chain links TRBV7-2 to TRBJ2-5; unclear D gene. Germline V gene lookup returns CDR1 SGHTA and CDR2 FQGNSA. This CDR3 has 16 residues. V was shortened by 2 bases and J by 2 bases, with 15 bases between the two germline ends. Full variable domain (remainder filled in from reference TRBV7-2 and TRBJ2-5): GAGVSQSPSNKVTEKGKDVELRCDPISGHTALYWYRQSLGQGLEFLIYFQGNSAPDKSGLPSDRFSAERTGGSVSTLTIQRTQQEDSAVYLCASSLIFQDGQETQYFGPGTRLLVL.

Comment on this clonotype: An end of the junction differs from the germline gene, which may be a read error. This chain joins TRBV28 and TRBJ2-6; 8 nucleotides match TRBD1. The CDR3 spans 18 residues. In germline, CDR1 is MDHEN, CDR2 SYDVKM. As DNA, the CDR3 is TGTGCCGGCAGTTTCCAACTCGGACAGGGTTCTGGGGCCAACGTCCTGACTTTC. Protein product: CAGSFQLGQGSGANVLTF. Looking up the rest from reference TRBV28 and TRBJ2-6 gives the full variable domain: DVKVTQSSRYLVKRTGEKVFLECVQDMDHENMFWYRQDPGLGLRLIYFSYDVKMKEKGDIPEGYSVSREKKERFSLILESASTNQTSMYLCAGSFQLGQGSGANVLTFGAGSRLTVL.

The CDR3 loop is CASSFEGGPRETQYF. The DNA of the CDR3 is TGTGCCAGCAGCTTTGAGGGGGGGCCCAGAGAGACCCAGTACTTC. The chain joins TRBV7-2 to TRBJ2-5, with D possibly being TRBD2 (7 bases). The CDR3 extends over 15 amino acids. Germline V lookup: CDR1 SGHTA, CDR2 FQGNSA. V lost 3 bases, J lost 4 bases, and 15 bases lay in between.

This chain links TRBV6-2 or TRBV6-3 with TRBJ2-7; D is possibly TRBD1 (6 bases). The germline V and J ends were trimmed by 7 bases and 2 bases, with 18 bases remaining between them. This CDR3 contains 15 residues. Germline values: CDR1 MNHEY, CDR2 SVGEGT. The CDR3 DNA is TGTGCCAGCAAACTTACAGGGTACAATACCTACGAGCAGTACTTC. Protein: CASKLTGYNTYEQYF.

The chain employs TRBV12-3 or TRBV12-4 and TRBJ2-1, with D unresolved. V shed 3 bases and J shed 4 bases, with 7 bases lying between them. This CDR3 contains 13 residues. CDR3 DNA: TGTGCCAGCAGTTTTGGGCTATACAATGAGCAGTTCTTC. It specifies CASSFGLYNEQFF.

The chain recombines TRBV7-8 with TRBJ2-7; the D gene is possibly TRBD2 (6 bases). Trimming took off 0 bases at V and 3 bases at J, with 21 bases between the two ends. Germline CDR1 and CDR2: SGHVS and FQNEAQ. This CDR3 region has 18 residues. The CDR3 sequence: CASSLAVETGTYFYEQYF. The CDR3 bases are TGTGCCAGCAGCTTAGCGGTAGAAACCGGGACTTATTTCTACGAGCAGTACTTC.

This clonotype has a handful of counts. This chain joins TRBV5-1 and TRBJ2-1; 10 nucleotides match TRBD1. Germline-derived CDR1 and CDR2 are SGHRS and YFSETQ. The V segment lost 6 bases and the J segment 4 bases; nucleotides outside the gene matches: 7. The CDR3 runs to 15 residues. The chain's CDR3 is CASKGGTGVYNEQFF. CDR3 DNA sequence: TGCGCCAGCAAGGGCGGGACAGGGGTTTACAATGAGCAGTTCTTC.

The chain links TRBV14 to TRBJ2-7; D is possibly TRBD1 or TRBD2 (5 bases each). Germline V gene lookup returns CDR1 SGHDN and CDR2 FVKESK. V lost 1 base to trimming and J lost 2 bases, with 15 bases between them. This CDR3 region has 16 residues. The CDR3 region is CASSQGIRGRTYEQYF. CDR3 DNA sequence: TGTGCCAGCAGCCAAGGCATAAGGGGACGGACCTACGAGCAGTACTTC.

The CDR3 sequence is CASRSGAAEETQYF. CDR3 DNA sequence: TGCGCCAGCAGGTCTGGGGCGGCGGAAGAGACCCAGTACTTC. This chain links TRBV5-1 with TRBJ2-5, with a weak D call TRBD1 (5 bases). Germline V gives CDR1 SGHRS, CDR2 YFSETQ. V lost 5 bases and J 3 bases, leaving 14 bases between the germline ends. The CDR3 runs to 14 residues.

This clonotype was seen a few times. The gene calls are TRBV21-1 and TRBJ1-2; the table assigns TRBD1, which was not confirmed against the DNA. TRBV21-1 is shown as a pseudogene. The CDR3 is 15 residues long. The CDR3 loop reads CASSKRGQGHYGYTF. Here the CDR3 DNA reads TGTGCCAGCAGCAAACGGGGGCAGGGGCACTATGGCTACACCTTC.